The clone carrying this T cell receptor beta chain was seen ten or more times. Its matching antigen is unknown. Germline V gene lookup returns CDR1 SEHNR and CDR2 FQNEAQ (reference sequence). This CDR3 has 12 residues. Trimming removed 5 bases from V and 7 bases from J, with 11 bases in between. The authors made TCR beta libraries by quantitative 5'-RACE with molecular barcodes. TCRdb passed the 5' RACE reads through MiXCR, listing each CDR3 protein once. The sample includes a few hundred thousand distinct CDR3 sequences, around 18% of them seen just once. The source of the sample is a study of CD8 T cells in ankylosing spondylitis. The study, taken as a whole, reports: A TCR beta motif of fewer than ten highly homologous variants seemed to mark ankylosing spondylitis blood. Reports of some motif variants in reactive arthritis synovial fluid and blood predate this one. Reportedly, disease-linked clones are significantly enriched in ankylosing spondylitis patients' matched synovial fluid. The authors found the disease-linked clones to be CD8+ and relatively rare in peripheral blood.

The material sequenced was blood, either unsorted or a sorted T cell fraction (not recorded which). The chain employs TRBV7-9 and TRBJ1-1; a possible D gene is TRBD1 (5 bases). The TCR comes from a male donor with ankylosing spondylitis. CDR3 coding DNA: TGTGCCAGCAGCCCAGGGACGGTTGAAGCTTTCTTT. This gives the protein CASSPGTVEAFF. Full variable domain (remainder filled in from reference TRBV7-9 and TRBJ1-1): DTGVSQNPRHKITKRGQNVTFRCDPISEHNRLYWYRQTLGQGPEFLTYFQNEAQLEKSRLLSDRFSAERPKGSFSTLEIQRTEQGDSAMYLCASSPGTVEAFFGQGTRLTVV.